This TCR beta chain was obtained from a study of blood T cell repertoires in COVID-19. For the study at large: Researchers got acute and convalescent COVID-19 samples from the United States, Italy and Spain. The analysed material was cDNA or gDNA that came from T cells, B-cell-depleted T cells, or PBMCs.

Authors' data handling: The assay estimated nucleated cells by amplifying reference gene primers. TCRdb keeps only in-frame clones here, not all; method: immunoSEQ multiplex PCR. V and J calls and clone size are given by that table; D and trimming were obtained from the DNA. This table has about 68,000 clones, 60% to 85% appearing once. The CDR3 sequence is 14 residues long. Trimming removed 0 bases from V and 4 bases from J, with 10 bases in between. Germline V gene lookup returns CDR1 SGHDT and CDR2 YYEEEE. Sample: peripheral blood. The sequence derives from a human donor in a cohort sampled during active COVID-19. The chain employs TRBV5-6 and TRBJ1-2, with D unresolved. CDR3 in amino acids: CASSLERSGYGYTF. For the CDR3, the DNA is TGTGCCAGCAGCTTGGAGCGGTCGGGCTATGGCTACACCTTC. Variable domain in full (rest from reference TRBV5-6 and TRBJ1-2): DAGVTQSPTHLIKTRGQQVTLRCSPKSGHDTVSWYQQALGQGPQFIFQYYEEEERQRGNFPDRFSGHQFPNYSSELNVNALLLGDSALYLCASSLERSGYGYTFGSGTRLTVV.